This entry describes one T cell receptor beta chain. Antigen: not known. This record belongs to a study of resident and recirculating memory T cells in vitiligo. About the research overall: Each patient gave two lesional and two nonlesional epidermal shave biopsies, plus PBMCs. Study outcomes and limitations: TCR sequences were not conserved across biopsy sites or patients. No unique dominant TCR clone was found in vitiligo lesions.

The germline CDR1 and CDR2 sequences are MNHNS and SASEGT. The CDR3 totals 13 residues. V shed 7 bases and J shed 6 bases, with 15 bases lying between them. This table comes from immunoSEQ multiplex PCR, and its TCRdb copy is limited to in-frame clones, with some not included. The data show tens of thousands of clones, with approximately 93% seen just once and 4% to 5.5% held by the top ten. The J gene is TRBJ1-2, the V gene TRBV6-1; no firm D call. The TCR comes from a male donor with vitiligo. Material for sequencing was blood. CDR3: CASMRSDPNGYTF. In DNA, the CDR3 is TGTGCCAGCATGAGGTCTGATCCAAATGGCTACACCTTC.